This entry lists 18 T cell receptor beta chains sequenced from one sample in a study of blood T cell repertoires in COVID-19. The assay was immunoSEQ multiplex PCR, and TCRdb's table has in-frame clones only and misses some. The sample carries 400,000 to 450,000 clones, 90% recorded once. Sample: PBMCs or T cells enriched from blood (not recorded which). The receptors here all came from a young man who had recovered from COVID-19.

The chain carries TRBV19 and TRBJ1-1; 7 bases are a match to TRBD1. V gave up 6 bases and J gave up 2 bases; unmatched junction bases: 3. Germline CDR1 is LNHDA and CDR2 is SQIVND (reference sequence). The CDR3 has 13 residues. The CDR3 region is CASRDRTNTEAFF. The CDR3, as DNA: TGTGCCAGTAGGGACAGGACTAACACTGAAGCTTTCTTT.

The V and J genes are TRBV6-5 and TRBJ1-2, with D hard to call. The CDR3 has 12 amino acids. V was pared by 10 bases and J by 1 base, with 10 bases between. The germline V gene encodes CDR1 MNHEY and CDR2 SVGAGI. CDR3 residues: CATRGSNYGYTF. The DNA for the CDR3 is TGTGCCACCCGTGGCAGTAACTATGGCTACACCTTC.

V usage is TRBV11-2 and J usage is TRBJ1-5, with 10 bases aligning to TRBD1. The germline V gene has CDR1 SGHAT and CDR2 FQNNGV. The V gene end was trimmed by 5 bases and the J gene end by 7 bases; junction bases not matched to a gene: 8. The CDR3 spans 15 residues. CDR3 in amino acids: CASSGQGGVGQPQHF. In nucleotides, the CDR3 is TGTGCCAGCAGCGGACAGGGGGGGGTTGGGCAGCCCCAGCATTTT.

In the case of this clone: The CDR3 end shows no conserved phenylalanine or tryptophan, and so a read error is likely. The limits of the CDR3 on the DNA are not certain, so only TCRdb's listed CDR3 is given. The V call is TRBV12-1, the J call TRBJ1-2. TRBV12-1 is a documented pseudogene. The length of the CDR3 is 11 amino acids, counting both ends. The CDR3: CASSLEASGAD.

The chain couples TRBV5-4 to TRBJ2-1; 8 bases align to TRBD2. The J segment lost 4 bases and the V segment lost 3 bases, leaving 9 bases of the junction unmatched. Germline values: CDR1 SGHNT, CDR2 YYREEE (reference sequence). This CDR3 is 16 amino acids long. Written as DNA, the CDR3 is TGTGCCAGCAGCTCGCTTAGCGGGACTCTATACAATGAGCAGTTCTTC. This sequence encodes CASSSLSGTLYNEQFF.

This chain links TRBV2 with TRBJ2-1; 7 bases fit TRBD1. Germline assignment: CDR1 SNHLY and CDR2 FYNNEI. The J segment lost 5 bases and the V segment lost 7 bases, leaving 8 bases of the junction unmatched. This CDR3 is 14 amino acids long. The CDR3 spells CASNRQGNHNEQFF. DNA for the CDR3: TGTGCCAGCAACCGACAGGGTAATCACAATGAGCAGTTCTTC.

This chain uses TRBV5-8 with TRBJ1-4, with 9 bases matching TRBD1. V was clipped by 3 bases and J by 5 bases; unmatched bases: 5. CDR1 is SGHTS, CDR2 YDEGEE, per germline. The length of the CDR3 is 15 residues. DNA of the CDR3: TGTGCCAGCAGCTCGGGACAGGGACGGAATGAAAAACTGTTTTTT. It yields the protein CASSSGQGRNEKLFF.

The V and J genes are TRBV19 and TRBJ2-1; 9 bases are shared with TRBD2. The germline gives CDR1 LNHDA, CDR2 SQIVND (reference sequence). With V trimmed by 6 bases and J by 0 bases, 6 bases remained unmatched. This CDR3 is built from 16 residues. CDR3 coding DNA: TGTGCCAGTAGCAGAGCGGGGGGAGTCTCCTACAATGAGCAGTTCTTC. The encoded protein is CASSRAGGVSYNEQFF.

J is TRBJ1-2 and V is TRBV2, with no clear D. The CDR3 contains 11 residues. The ends were cut back, 7 bases at V and 2 bases at J, with 5 bases in the middle. Germline V gene lookup returns CDR1 SNHLY and CDR2 FYNNEI. Written as DNA, the CDR3 is TGTGCCAGCACGGTCAACTATGGCTACACCTTC. Protein sequence: CASTVNYGYTF.

This clone has a handful of counts. The V and J genes are TRBV25-1 and TRBJ1-2; D possibly corresponds to TRBD1 (5 bases). CDR1 and CDR2 from the germline V gene are MGHDK and SYGVNS. Trimming shortened V by 4 bases and J by 2 bases, and 8 bases separated the two germline ends. The CDR3 sequence is 13 residues long. As DNA, the CDR3 is TGTGCCAGCAGTGCGGGGGGGAACTATGGCTACACCTTC. This codes for CASSAGGNYGYTF.

The chain is built from TRBV12-1 and TRBJ1-1; the D call in the table, TRBD1, was not verified against the DNA. TRBV12-1 is labeled a pseudogene. This CDR3 is built from 17 residues. DNA of the CDR3: TGTGCCAGCAGCTTCCTCAGGCCGCCGACAAGGAACACTGAAGCTTTCTTT. This sequence encodes CASSFLRPPTRNTEAFF.

This chain connects TRBV3-1 (or the pseudogene TRBV3-2) to TRBJ2-2, with TRBD2 matching over 10 bases. The ends lost 1 base at V and 7 bases at J; junction bases unmatched: 9. The germline V gene encodes CDR1 LGHDT and CDR2 YNNKEL (reference sequence). CDR3 length: 17 amino acids. CDR3 protein: CASSQGSGRALFGELFF. The CDR3 DNA sequence: TGTGCCAGCAGCCAAGGGAGCGGGAGGGCCCTCTTCGGGGAGCTGTTTTTT.

The chain combines TRBV5-1 with TRBJ1-4; the D gene is possibly TRBD1 (6 bases). Between the trimmed V and J ends, which lost 4 bases and 2 bases, there was a span of 9 bases. The V gene's germline CDR1 is SGHRS and CDR2 YFSETQ. This CDR3 comprises 14 residues. CDR3 DNA: TGCGCCAGCAGCGTCAGGGGTACTAATGAAAAACTGTTTTTT. It is translated as CASSVRGTNEKLFF.

In the case of this clone: This same CDR3 is encoded by further DNA sequences in the sample. V and J are TRBV20-1 and TRBJ2-1; tentative D call: TRBD2 (5 bases). The germline gives CDR1 DFQATT, CDR2 SNEGSKA (reference sequence). V was cut by 3 bases and J by 4 bases, with 13 bases left in between. This CDR3 comprises 14 residues. CDR3 sequence: CSASRGSSYNEQFF. Here the CDR3 DNA reads TGCAGTGCTAGTCGGGGTAGCTCTTACAATGAGCAGTTCTTC.

The V and J genes are TRBV27 and TRBJ1-1; no clear D. The length of the CDR3 is 16 residues. V was pared by 3 bases and J by 4 bases, with 18 bases between. CDR1 and CDR2 from the germline V gene are MNHEY and SMNVEV (reference sequence). CDR3 nucleotides: TGTGCCAGCAGTTTTGGGTTCGCGGGGTTGAGCACTGAAGCTTTCTTT. Its protein is CASSFGFAGLSTEAFF.

This clone was recorded once. The CDR3 loop reads CASRSGPNTGELFF. DNA for the CDR3: TGTGCCAGCAGGAGCGGGCCGAACACCGGGGAGCTGTTTTTT. The chain couples TRBV7-3 to TRBJ2-2; the D gene is possibly TRBD2 (6 bases). The CDR3 contains 14 residues. Germline values: CDR1 SGHTA, CDR2 FQGTGA. Trimming stripped 6 bases from V and 0 bases from J, with 8 bases between.

The chain has TRBV7-2 and TRBJ2-5, with 12 bases identical to TRBD2. Trimming at V came to 4 bases and at J to 5 bases, leaving 14 bases not matched to a gene. The germline V gene has CDR1 SGHTA and CDR2 FQGNSA. The CDR3 is 18 residues long. The DNA of the CDR3 is TGTGCCAGCAGCTATTCATCGACTAGCGGGGGTCTCGGGGAGACCCAGTACTTC. Amino acid sequence: CASSYSSTSGGLGETQYF.

The V gene is TRBV30, the J gene TRBJ1-5; 8 bases fit TRBD1. This CDR3 spans 13 amino acids. V lost 5 bases to trimming and J lost 7 bases; unmatched junction nucleotides: 7. Germline values: CDR1 GTSNPN, CDR2 SVGIG (reference sequence). The CDR3 is CAWGQGPGQPQHF. The CDR3 bases are TGTGCCTGGGGACAGGGTCCAGGACAGCCCCAGCATTTT.